Listed here is a single T cell receptor (beta chain). Its antigen is currently not known. No base-level quality is on record; no much larger clone is a single base apart. The record originates from a study of cytomegalovirus exposure and HLA in healthy donors (dated by TCRdb to 2015 to 2018). Background on the whole study: In an earlier analysis of some 610 of the donors, approximately 260 Gb of sequence data and 90 million to 120 million unique TCR beta sequences from about 179 million T cells were reported. An early release covering 500 to 750 HLA-typed donors comprised roughly 300 gigabases of sequencing data and tens of millions of unique TCR sequences. Of the 300 to 500 genotyped donors, approximately 81% were placed in the genetic ancestry cluster associated with self-reported Caucasian donors. The study aimed to test whether cataloging public T cell receptors could reveal signatures of past pathogen exposure. Using immunosequencing, the study profiled T cell repertoires from 666 subjects and related those repertoires to cytomegalovirus serostatus. In addition to the first cohort of 666 subjects, a separate validation cohort of under 150 different subjects was used. To predict cytomegalovirus infection status, the study combined high-throughput TCR immunosequencing, statistical association of individual TCRs with disease status, and machine learning. To study patterns of TCR occurrence, a later analysis re-analyzed previously published TCR beta repertoires from around 700 donors and added high-resolution HLA genotyping. Rather than drawing on any new phenotypic data, the later analysis identified candidate immune exposures from TCR beta sequences and the way those sequences occurred across donors. An earlier analysis of fewer than 750 of the donors used high-throughput TCR beta sequencing to judge whether each TCR beta V gene segment behaved as functional or pseudogenic. Donor age, sex, ethnicity and CMV serostatus were compiled together with the repertoire data. A later genetic analysis used genome-wide SNP genotypes for about 55% of the 666 donors, treating that subset as a discovery cohort. All discovery cohort repertoires had been generated using a single sequencing platform. HLA typing included class I and class II loci at four-digit resolution. The number of typed donors differed by locus: about 620-640 for A, B, C, DRB1 and DQB1; 500 to 550 for DQA1; approximately 600 for DPA1; and approximately 450 for DPB1. Because of strong linkage in the cohort, five DR-DQ haplotypes were treated as single units for association and clustering. Across some 400 genotyped donors of the cohort, an average of about 240,000 unique TCR beta nucleotide sequences per donor were sequenced, and 15% to 20% of those sequences were non-productive.

Library preparation used the immunoSEQ multiplex PCR assay. For the multiplex PCR, a mixture combining 60 forward primers for TCR Vbeta segments and 13 reverse primers for TCR Jbeta segments was used. Amplification of the CDR3 region of rearranged TCR beta genes was performed with a multiplex PCR assay on genomic DNA. The Illumina HiSeq System was used to sequence the amplified TCR beta libraries as 87-base-pair reads. For the original study's pipeline: In a later analysis, roughly 80 million unique TCR beta chains were counted across the approximately 640 repertoires, and about 10 million of these chains were shared by at least two donors. A nearest-neighbor algorithm error-corrected the raw reads and collapsed the reads into unique sequences, merging closely related sequences to remove PCR and sequencing errors. Alignment of CDR3 sequences to IMGT reference sequences was used to assign V, D and J gene segments. For a sequence to be retained, at least a six-nucleotide match to both a V gene segment and a J gene segment was required. Rearrangements were classified as productive when the CDR3 lacked stop codons and remained in frame with V and J, and all other rearrangements were classified as non-productive. CDR3 was defined according to IMGT convention as the region running from the second conserved V-encoded cysteine to the conserved J-encoded phenylalanine. The earlier analysis of approximately 590 of the donors excluded any sequence lacking an unambiguous match to a single V gene segment. An earlier analysis of a few hundred of the donors classified V segments as functional when productive rearrangements were above 56.7% and as segregating when the standard deviation between donors was above 5%. To diagnose cytomegalovirus status from the catalog of TCR beta chain sequences, a statistical classification framework was built. In a later analysis, V and J genes were assigned by comparing TCR nucleotide sequences against IMGT/GENE-DB human TR gene sequences. A later analysis assigned CDR3 sequences and most-parsimonious VDJ recombination scenarios with the TCRdist pipeline. In a later analysis, every TCR beta chain was defined by the combination of its CDR3 amino acid sequence and its V-gene family, and reads without a unique V-gene family were dropped. A later analysis removed 592 highly shared, low-generation-probability nucleotide sequences to deal with suspected cross-contamination and a sequencing artifact. A later analysis calculated a clonal expansion index for each public chain from normalized within-repertoire ranks of inferred template counts. Generation probabilities in a later analysis came from a VDJ recombination model fitted to out-of-frame rearrangements, and those results were checked against IGoR. In a later analysis, TCR-TCR, TCR-HLA and TCR-CMV co-occurrence was scored with hypergeometric tests, and a repertoire-size bias correction was applied to TCR pairs. A later analysis estimated false discovery rates by permuting HLA or CMV assignments 20 times. In a later analysis, co-occurring TCRs were grouped with DBSCAN, and TCRdist sequence similarity was added when clustering was performed within HLA-allele-positive subsets. Repertoires with fewer than 30,000 or more than 120,000 public chains were left out of co-occurrence clustering, as were five repertoires with anomalous nucleotide sharing. The table comes from immuneACCESS by way of TCRdb, which keeps in-frame sequences with V and J called. Part of the clones is missing from these tables; in studies checked, under half for an unresolved V gene and the rest for unknown reasons. Clone size and the V and J calls come from that table; the DNA yielded D and trimming. The sample has some 180,000 clones on record, approximately 80% of them singletons. The ten most abundant clones make up approximately 1.2% of the sample.

Reading the germline V gene gives CDR1 MNHEY and CDR2 SVGAGI. Measured from the cysteine to the phenylalanine, the CDR3 is 14 residues long. Of the read, only the CDR3 DNA is kept; its 42 bases are in frame from base 1. V is cut by 7 bases and J by 4 bases, and the space between the germline ends is 14 bases. In total, 500 to 700 healthy bone marrow donors made up the cohort. All cohort members were sampled while nominally healthy, although unrecorded immune exposures were likely present. The donor tested CMV seropositive and was one of the 289 seropositive cohort members. Every donor gave a peripheral blood sample, and the peripheral blood mononuclear cells from that sample were used for TCR beta sequencing. The Qiagen DNeasy Blood Extraction Kit was used to extract genomic DNA from the blood cell samples. Paper-wide results and their limitations: When HLA alleles, especially DR and DQ, strongly co-occurred, TCR associations were difficult to assign to individual alleles. Some IMGT-functional V segments, including TRBV6-2 and TRBV6-3, could not be told apart with the 87-base-pair reads, so those segments were excluded. The earlier analysis of 450 to 700 of the donors excluded some 15 rarely observed V segments, including chromosome 9 orphons, because counts were too low. Linkage disequilibrium might explain the correlated functional status among segregating V segments, but an unknown experimental factor could not be ruled out. Only TCR beta chains were sequenced in this cohort, and the absence of alpha or paired-chain data limited detectable features. It was suggested by the authors that the approach could potentially be generalized to other disease states and immunological phenotypes. A total of 150 or so TCR beta chains were listed by the study as associated with cytomegalovirus. A further reported finding was that TCR beta sequences accurately predicted the HLA-A and HLA-B alleles for most subjects in the first cohort. A later genetic analysis reported fewer N-insertions in productive TCRs among donors in an Asian-associated ancestry cluster than the roughly 650-donor mean. Cytomegalovirus status was reported to be diagnosed by the classifier with high specificity and sensitivity in both the original and validation cohorts. In a later analysis, HLA-associated TCR beta chains showed more clonal expansion and lower generation probabilities than non-associated chains that were equally common. While some public TCRs were present in many individuals, most TCR sequences turned up only very rarely across donors. In a later analysis, the rate of TCR association differed among HLA loci, with DRB1 alleles having the most associated TCRs and HLA-C alleles having the fewest. For the cohort, immune exposure information was limited to CMV serostatus. A later genetic analysis associated a missense DCLRE1C variant with V-gene and J-gene trimming of TCR beta chains, and an independent cohort replicated the association. In vitro tests confirmed that a few of the cytomegalovirus-associated TCR beta chains recognize cytomegalovirus antigens. A later analysis reported that several top co-occurrence clusters appeared linked to parvovirus B19, influenza, CMV and Epstein-Barr virus. At a false discovery rate of 0.05, a later analysis linked under 20,000 TCR beta sequences to specific HLA alleles. An earlier analysis of 587 of the donors showed that most TCR beta V segments appeared in productive rearrangements either about 87% or about 30% of the time, which broadly matched IMGT annotations. Roughly uniform sequencing depth across donors was assumed in presence/absence analyses, although this assumption may not hold. According to a later analysis, most CMV-associated TCR beta chains appeared to be HLA-restricted, and the HLA associations seemed to be driven largely by CMV exposure. HLA typing was unavailable for some donors at each locus, so association tests used only the typed subset. The sequencing pipeline was judged likely to have produced a cluster of highly shared sequence variants as a technical artifact.

The rearranged segments are TRBV6-5 and TRBJ1-5; TRBD1 is perhaps the D gene, given 6 matching bases. Sequenced: PBMCs. The receptor was isolated from a girl aged 2 to 9 in good health and CMV-seropositive. The nucleotide sequence reads TGTGCCAGCACCAGTTACAGGGTAAATCAGCCCCAGCATTTT. This yields the protein CASTSYRVNQPQHF.